The clone carrying this TCR beta chain was picked up many times. What it binds is unknown. TCRdb reanalysed the 5' RACE reads using MiXCR and keeps one entry per CDR3 protein. The sample lists about 300,000 distinct CDR3 sequences; 8.7% were seen once. The data were obtained in a study of T cells after yellow fever vaccination. Findings and caveats of the study: Abundant clonotypes from the bulk population could contaminate FACS-sorted repertoires. Though weaker, the secondary response peaked faster, on day 5 versus 15. Among primary-vaccination clones, most reappeared after the booster, at just under 98% for CD4 and about 90% for CD8.

CDR1 is MGHRA, CDR2 YSYEKL, per germline. This CDR3 has 16 amino acids. V lost 3 bases, J lost 8 bases, and 20 bases lay in between. This receptor was taken from a man in his late teens or twenties who received the YFV17D yellow fever vaccine. J is TRBJ2-1 and V is TRBV4-1; a weak D match, TRBD1 (6 bases). This specimen was CD4+ T cells sorted from PBMCs, taken 5 days after the yellow fever booster vaccination. The CDR3 loop is CASSQARGSYNDEQFF. The DNA for the CDR3 is TGCGCCAGCAGCCAGGCCAGGGGATCCTACAACGATGAGCAGTTCTTC.